Detailed here is one T cell receptor beta chain. These data come from a study of blood T cell repertoires in COVID-19. The wider study: T cells, B-cell-depleted T cells, or PBMCs provided the cDNA or gDNA that served as material.

Sequenced by immunoSEQ multiplex PCR; TCRdb stores in-frame clones only, minus some. The sample consists of 150,000 to 250,000 clones, just under 85% of them appearing once. V shed 3 bases, J shed 2 bases, and the junction held 5 bases outside the gene matches. Germline CDR1 DFQATT, CDR2 SNEGSKA (reference sequence). The CDR3 runs 14 residues. This clonotype originated in a human donor with acute or convalescent COVID-19. The donor label of this sample is uncertain. The rearrangement uses TRBV20-1 and TRBJ2-7, with 9 bases lining up with TRBD2. Source material: peripheral blood. In DNA form, the CDR3 reads TGCAGTGCTAGTCAGACTAGCGGCGCCTACGAGCAGTACTTC. It codes for CSASQTSGAYEQYF.